The rows below give T cell receptor beta chains drawn from one sample of a study of blood T cell repertoires in COVID-19. The method was immunoSEQ multiplex PCR; TCRdb's version includes in-frame clones alone and lacks a portion of them. The repertoire consists of 300,000 or so clones, with 85% to 90% occurring once and the leading ten covering about 4%. Sequencing was performed on peripheral blood. The receptors stem from a woman between 40 and 50 years old with acute or convalescent COVID-19. The CDR3 runs from the conserved cysteine through the conserved F or W. D genes are given only for firm matches. Some rows have no size entry. The others give once, few or many, or a class for an expanded clone.

TRBJ1-3 TRBV7-9 NA NA CASSLALSGAGNTIYF TGTGCCAGCAGCTTAGCGCTCTCGGGGGCTGGAAACACCATATATTTT
TRBJ1-6 TRBV5-6 NA NA CASSLMVEDRSRRTLHF TGTGCCAGCAGCTTGATGGTTGAGGACCGATCCCGGAGGACCCTCCACTTT
TRBJ1-4 TRBV30 NA NA CAWSPSPREKLFF TGTGCCTGGAGTCCATCGCCCAGAGAAAAACTGTTTTTT
TRBJ1-6 TRBV7-8 TRBD1 NA CASSWDRLNSPLHF TGTGCCAGCAGCTGGGACAGGCTTAATTCACCCCTCCACTTT
TRBJ1-4 TRBV4-2 NA few CASSQGSPGKLFF TGTGCCAGCAGCCAAGGTTCCCCAGGGAAACTGTTTTTT
TRBJ1-1 TRBV4-1 TRBD1 NA CASARTGGGTEAFF TGCGCCAGCGCACGGACAGGGGGGGGCACTGAAGCTTTCTTT
TRBJ1-2 TRBV5-1 TRBD1 NA CASRDRQGIYGYTF TGCGCCAGCAGGGACCGACAGGGGATCTATGGCTACACCTTC
TRBJ1-2 TRBV19 NA NA CASSPQRWADYGYTF TGTGCCAGTAGTCCCCAACGCTGGGCTGACTATGGCTACACCTTC
TRBJ1-2 TRBV25-1 TRBD1 NA CASSAKTGEYYGYTF TGTGCCAGCAGTGCGAAGACAGGGGAGTACTATGGCTACACCTTC
TRBJ1-6 TRBV2 TRBD1 NA CASTPLGQNNSPLHF TGTGCCAGCACCCCTCTGGGACAGAATAATTCACCCCTCCACTTT
TRBJ1-1 TRBV28 NA NA CASAAGKIEAFF TGTGCCAGCGCGGCGGGAAAAATTGAAGCTTTCTTT
TRBJ1-4 TRBV5-6 NA NA CASSFRGSPVPPEKLFF TGTGCCAGCAGCTTTAGGGGAAGTCCGGTACCACCTGAAAAACTGTTTTTT
TRBJ2-5 TRBV5-4 NA NA CASSLEVYQETQYF TGTGCCAGCAGCTTGGAAGTCTATCAAGAGACCCAGTACTTC
TRBJ2-5 TRBV5-3 NA NA CATTAGGLKETQYF TGTGCCACCACTGCCGGGGGTCTCAAAGAGACCCAGTACTTC
TRBJ2-1 TRBV24-1 TRBD1 NA CATRPPGQVYNEQFF TGTGCCACCAGGCCCCCGGGACAGGTCTACAATGAGCAGTTCTTC
TRBJ1-4 TRBV4-2 NA NA CASSQDKGRMQLFF TGTGCCAGCAGCCAAGATAAAGGCAGGATGCAACTGTTTTTT
TRBJ1-2 TRBV5-4 TRBD1 NA CASSTGQANYGYTF TGTGCCAGCAGCACGGGACAGGCAAACTATGGCTACACCTTC
TRBJ2-2 TRBV10-3 TRBD1 few CATNDRGGTGELFF TGTGCCACCAACGACAGGGGTGGCACCGGGGAGCTGTTTTTT
TRBJ2-5 TRBV6-5 NA NA CASTDGVNQETQYF TGTGCCAGCACCGACGGGGTTAACCAAGAGACCCAGTACTTC
TRBJ2-3 TRBV6-6 TRBD2 NA CASSYRGGDTDTQYF TGTGCCAGCAGTTATCGGGGGGGAGACACAGATACGCAGTATTTT
TRBJ1-2 TRBV5-4 TRBD1 NA CASSADARDRGRGYGYTF TGTGCCAGCAGCGCCGACGCCCGGGACAGGGGGCGAGGCTATGGCTACACCTTC
TRBJ1-3 TRBV10-3 NA NA CASRGAGTYSGNTIYF TGTGCCTCCAGAGGCGCAGGGACTTACTCTGGAAACACCATATATTTT
TRBJ2-2 TRBV5-5 TRBD1 NA CASSLQGADTGELFF TGTGCCAGCAGCCTACAGGGGGCGGACACCGGGGAGCTGTTTTTT
TRBJ1-6 TRBV6-5 TRBD1 NA CASSRPRQGRSPLHF TGTGCCAGCAGTCGCCCCAGACAGGGTCGATCACCCCTCCACTTT
TRBJ1-2 TRBV19 TRBD1 NA CASSIKPNFGTEVYGYTF TGTGCCAGTAGTATTAAGCCAAACTTCGGGACAGAGGTCTATGGCTACACCTTC
TRBJ1-1 TRBV12-5 NA NA CASGSGVGGTEAFF TGTGCTAGTGGTTCGGGGGTAGGCGGCACTGAAGCTTTCTTT
TRBJ1-2 TRBV6-1 NA NA CASSEEGYRVGYGYTF TGTGCCAGCAGTGAAGAAGGGTACAGGGTGGGCTATGGCTACACCTTC
TRBJ1-2 TRBV27 NA NA CASSLETASIANYGYTF TGTGCCAGCAGTTTGGAGACAGCCTCTATAGCTAACTATGGCTACACCTTC
TRBJ1-2 TRBV10-2 NA NA CASSEVGQIYGYTF TGCGCCAGCAGTGAAGTGGGACAAATCTATGGCTACACCTTC
TRBJ2-5 TRBV6-2/TRBV6-3 TRBD2 NA CASSGSGTSGGWETQYF TGTGCCAGCAGTGGCTCCGGGACTAGCGGGGGATGGGAGACCCAGTACTTC
TRBJ1-5 TRBV4-2 NA NA CATAQGFGQPQHF TGTGCCACCGCACAGGGTTTTGGGCAGCCCCAGCATTTT
TRBJ2-1 TRBV19 TRBD2 NA CASSLAGGNYNEQFF TGTGCCAGTAGTTTAGCGGGGGGGAACTACAATGAGCAGTTCTTC
TRBJ1-2 TRBV30 TRBD1 NA CAWSPLTTGIITGYTF TGTGCCTGGAGTCCACTTACGACAGGGATCATTACAGGCTACACCTTC
TRBJ1-3 TRBV9 NA NA CASSQGRGSGNTIYF TGTGCCAGCAGCCAGGGGAGAGGTTCTGGAAACACCATATATTTT
TRBJ2-5 TRBV5-1 TRBD2 NA CASSPGGTSVGETQYF TGCGCCAGCAGCCCGGGGGGGACTAGTGTTGGGGAGACCCAGTACTTC
TRBJ1-2 TRBV4-1 TRBD1 NA CASSQGQGVWGYTF TGCGCCAGCAGCCAAGGACAGGGGGTTTGGGGCTACACCTTC